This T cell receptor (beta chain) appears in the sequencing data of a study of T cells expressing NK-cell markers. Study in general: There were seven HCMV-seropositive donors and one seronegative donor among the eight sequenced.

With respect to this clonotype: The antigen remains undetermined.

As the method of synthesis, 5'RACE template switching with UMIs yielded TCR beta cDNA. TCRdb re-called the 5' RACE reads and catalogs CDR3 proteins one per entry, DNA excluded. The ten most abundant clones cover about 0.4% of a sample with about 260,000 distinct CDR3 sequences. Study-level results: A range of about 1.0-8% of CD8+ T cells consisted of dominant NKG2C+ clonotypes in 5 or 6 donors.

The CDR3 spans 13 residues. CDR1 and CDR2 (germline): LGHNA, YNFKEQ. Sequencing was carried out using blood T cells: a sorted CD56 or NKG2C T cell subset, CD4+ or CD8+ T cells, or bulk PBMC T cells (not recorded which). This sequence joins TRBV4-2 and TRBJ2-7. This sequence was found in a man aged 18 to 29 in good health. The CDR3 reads CASSQAGSLEQYF.